These 4 T cell receptor beta chains were sequenced from one sample in a study of shared T cell receptors in the human thymus. TCRdb's copy holds only in-frame clones and misses some; the assay was immunoSEQ multiplex PCR. The repertoire consists of about 660,000 clones, with approximately 88% occurring once and the leading ten covering around 0.0099%. The same sample was also used in a study of human thymus T cells.

Sequences were obtained from thymocytes. The source is a boy in the first two years of life with a congenital heart defect.

The V and J genes are TRBV9 and TRBJ1-1, with TRBD1 identical over 7 bases. V trimming: 4 bases; J trimming: 10 bases; junction bases outside the gene matches: 13. The CDR3 contains 14 residues. Looked up from germline, CDR1 is SGDLS and CDR2 is YYNGEE. CDR3 residues: CASSKGQTPEGAFF. For the CDR3, the DNA is TGTGCCAGCAGCAAGGGACAGACCCCCGAAGGAGCTTTCTTT.

V usage is TRBV6-5 and J usage is TRBJ1-5; D might be TRBD1 (6 bases). Germline values: CDR1 MNHEY, CDR2 SVGAGI. Trimming cost V 2 bases and J 6 bases, with 11 bases left between them. The CDR3 contains 14 residues. Written as DNA, the CDR3 is TGTGCCAGCAGTTACGGGGGCGGGGGTCAGCCCCAGCATTTT. Translating gives CASSYGGGGQPQHF.

This chain uses TRBV5-1 with TRBJ2-7; TRBD2 agrees at 7 bases. Germline V gene data show CDR1 as SGHRS and CDR2 as YFSETQ. The CDR3 covers 15 residues. The trim removed 1 base at V and 1 base at J, leaving 5 bases unmatched. As DNA, the CDR3 is TGCGCCAGCAGCTTGCGGCTAGCGGAGTCCTACGAGCAGTACTTC. Translated, it gives CASSLRLAESYEQYF.

The rearrangement uses TRBV5-3 and TRBJ2-3, with a possible D match to TRBD1 (5 bases). TRBV5-3 is flagged as an ORF with uncertain function. Trimming shortened V by 4 bases and J by 0 bases, and 9 bases separated the two germline ends. This CDR3 is built from 14 residues. The CDR3 coding sequence is TGTGCCAGAAGCCGTGACAGAAGCACAGATACGCAGTATTTT. It yields the protein CARSRDRSTDTQYF.